This TCR beta chain stems from a study of long-term antiretroviral therapy in people with HIV (dated 2022 in TCRdb). Concerning the study at large: The earliest samples were collected approximately a decade before the 2015 WHO recommendation for immediate ART, a period when ART was typically delayed until CD4 counts fell. A total of around 200 cryopreserved PBMC samples were contributed to the cohort by 30 adults with confirmed HIV infection, with samples collected serially over a mean of roughly six years (range 1-12). About 40% of the 30 participants with HIV were female. No cross-contamination during QIAcube processing turned up in test extractions that ran a monoclonal T-cell line alongside 33 polyclonal samples. Whether ART initiation and durable HIV suppression were associated with changes in peripheral blood TRB repertoire composition and diversity was tested in a retrospective serial study.

To be included, a participant needed at least one PBMC sample from before ART initiation plus at least two post-ART samples. Every participant with HIV received treatment in the United States of America. Before DNA extraction, cryopreserved samples of about 0.9-11 million PBMC were thawed and washed. At the time of the earliest PBMC sample for each participant with HIV, ages ranged from about 23 to 60 years. PBMC samples from each participant spanned 1-4 timepoints before ART initiation and 2-8 timepoints after ART initiation, with a median of 7 samples. Serial HIV viral load, CD4+ T-cell count, ART history and demographic data were obtained for every participant. Genomic DNA was extracted from unsorted PBMC with a Qiagen kit on a QIAcube, with processing performed in batches of 12 samples. As for this clone: Its antigen has not been determined. Base qualities are missing; no much larger clone stands one base away.

CDR1 and CDR2 are drawn from the germline V gene: SGHTA, FQGNSA. Trimming takes 3 bases off V and 0 bases off J; junction bases not matched to a gene: 7. The CDR3 covers 16 residues, taking in both the cysteine and the phenylalanine. The sequence is cut down to CDR3 DNA, 48 bases in frame from base 1. The immunoSEQ hsTCRB v3.0 assay was used at survey level resolution for TRB variable region sequencing. A depth of roughly 40,000-50,000 T-cell genomes per sample was targeted for TRB sequencing. TRB libraries were pooled and sequenced on an Illumina MiSeq using a v3 150-cycle kit. The original pipeline was this. Repertoire analysis was run in R within a reproducible Nextflow workflow that covered QC, data transformation and analysis. Custom analyses were implemented in LymphoSeq2, an R package for AIRR-Seq data exploration. After excluding a few samples that yielded fewer than 5000 total TRB sequences, some 180 HIV repertoires remained for analysis. Among the approximately 180 HIV repertoires that were kept, roughly 58 were collected before ART initiation and roughly 130 were collected after ART initiation. Each repertoire was downsampled to 5000 TRB nucleotide sequences, and summary statistics were averaged across 100 downsampling iterations. The analysis kept only TRB sequences whose CDR3 regions were at least seven amino acids long. A Shannon entropy-derived clonality score and the Gini coefficient were used to measure diversity. Repertoire networks linked the top 5000 CDR3 amino acid sequences whenever two sequences differed by an edit distance of one. Antigen specificity groups and MHC restriction were predicted for TRB CDR3 amino acid sequences with GLIPH2. To flag known associations with CMV, EBV, HIV or tissue antigens, CDR3 amino acid sequences were compared against VDJdb and McPAS-TCR. Pre-ART, post-ART and control groups were compared with Wilcoxon signed-rank tests and Holm-Bonferroni correction. Drawn from immuneACCESS, this table holds only the in-frame rearrangements with V and J called that TCRdb kept. Clones are partly lost; checked studies trace under half to an unresolved V gene and leave the rest unexplained. For V, J and clone size, that table is used; D and trimming come from the DNA. Recorded for this sample are tens of thousands of clones; about 95% of them occurred a single time. About 2.5% of the sample lies in the top ten.

Results the study describes overall, beyond this receptor: Inferences about post-ART repertoire changes are limited because no data were available on ART adherence, viral resistance or therapy changes. The samples span the years 2004 to 2017, and the ART regimens used at that time may not be as effective as current regimens. Starting ART was linked to a significant rise in TRB diversity, yet even after long-term ART the diversity remained significantly lower than in transplant donor controls. Limited PBMC availability meant only the TCR beta chain was sequenced, without alpha chain pairing. The repertoire was dominated across all time points by expanded TRB clones identified before ART initiation, although this dominance was seen to fluctuate and to decrease in many PLHIV after ART. Because cell numbers in pre-ART samples were limited, unsorted PBMC were profiled instead of sorted CD4+ and CD8+ T cells. Narrower CDR3 length ranges were observed in HIV repertoires than in controls, and an antigen-experienced repertoire with only a slight naive shift after ART was suggested by the network structure.

Sample: unsorted PBMCs, taken 3.7 years after starting antiretroviral therapy. The rearranged chain carries TRBV7-2 and TRBJ2-7; 8 of the junction bases match TRBD2. This receptor was taken from a woman in her forties or fifties with HIV. The CDR3 protein: CASSFRAGALSYEQYF. The DNA reads as follows: TGTGCCAGCAGCTTTAGAGCGGGGGCCCTCTCCTACGAGCAGTACTTC.